This TCR beta chain was captured in a study of Tregs in tolerant kidney transplant recipients. Concerning this clone: The DNA ends 3 residues before the CDR3 does, and the rest of the CDR3 is filled in from the germline J gene.

The nonmyeloablative bone marrow transplants came from related graft donors, with transient mixed chimerism. CD4+CD25+CD127- Tregs, CD4+CD25- non-Tregs, CD4 and CD8 cells were sorted. Measured with immunoSEQ multiplex PCR; TCRdb has only the in-frame clones, and not every one. Recorded here are around 30,000 clones; the top ten clones represent roughly 2%. V lost 5 bases, J lost 6 bases, and 11 bases lay in between. The germline V gene has CDR1 SQVTM and CDR2 ANQGSEA. This CDR3 is 13 amino acids long. The gene calls are TRBV29-1 and TRBJ1-6; D is unclear. The source material was CD4+ T cells from blood (PBMCs), sampled 24 months after the transplant. The TCR sequence derives from a human patient who received a combined kidney and bone marrow transplant. Some T cells may be graft donor cells. CDR3 in amino acids: CSVQTWRNSPLHF. Partial CDR3 DNA: TGCAGCGTTCAGACTTGGCGTAATTCACCC.